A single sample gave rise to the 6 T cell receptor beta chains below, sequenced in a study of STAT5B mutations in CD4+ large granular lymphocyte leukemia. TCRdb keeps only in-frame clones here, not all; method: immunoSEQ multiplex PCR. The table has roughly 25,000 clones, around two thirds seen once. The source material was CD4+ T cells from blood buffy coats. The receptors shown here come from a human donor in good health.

In DNA form, the CDR3 reads TGTGCCAGCAGCTCAGGAGTTCTTTTTAAGCGGAACGGAGAAGAGCAGTTCTTC. Residues: CASSSGVLFKRNGEEQFF. The J gene is TRBJ2-1, the V gene TRBV9; D possibly corresponds to TRBD2 (5 bases). The ends were cut back, 4 bases at V and 10 bases at J, with 30 bases in the middle. CDR3 length: 18 amino acids. Per germline, CDR1 SGDLS and CDR2 YYNGEE.

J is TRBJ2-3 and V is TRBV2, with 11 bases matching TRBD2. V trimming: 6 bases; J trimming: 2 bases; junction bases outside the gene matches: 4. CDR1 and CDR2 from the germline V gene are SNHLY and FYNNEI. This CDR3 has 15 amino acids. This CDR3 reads CASSPGLAATDTQYF. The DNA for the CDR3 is TGTGCCAGCAGCCCGGGACTAGCGGCCACAGATACGCAGTATTTT.

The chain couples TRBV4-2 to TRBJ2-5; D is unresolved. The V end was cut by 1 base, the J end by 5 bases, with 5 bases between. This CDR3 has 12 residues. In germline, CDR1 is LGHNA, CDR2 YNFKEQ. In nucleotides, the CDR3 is TGTGCCAGCAGCCAAGTCGACGAGACCCAGTACTTC. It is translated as CASSQVDETQYF.

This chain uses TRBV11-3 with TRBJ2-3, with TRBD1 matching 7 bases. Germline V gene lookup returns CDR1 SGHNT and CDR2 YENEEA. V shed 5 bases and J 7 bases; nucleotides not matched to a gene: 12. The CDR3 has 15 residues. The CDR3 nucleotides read TGTGCCAGCAGCCCCGGGACAGCTGCACATCATACGCAGTATTTT. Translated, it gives CASSPGTAAHHTQYF.

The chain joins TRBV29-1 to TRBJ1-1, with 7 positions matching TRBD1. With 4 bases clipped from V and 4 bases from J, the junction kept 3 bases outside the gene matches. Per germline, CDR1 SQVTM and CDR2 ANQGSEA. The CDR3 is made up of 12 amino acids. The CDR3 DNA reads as TGCAGCGTTGGGCCAGGGGGCACTGAAGCTTTCTTT. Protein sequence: CSVGPGGTEAFF.

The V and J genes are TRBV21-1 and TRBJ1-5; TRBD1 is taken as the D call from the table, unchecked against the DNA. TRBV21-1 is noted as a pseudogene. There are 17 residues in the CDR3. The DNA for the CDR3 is TGTGCCAGCAGCAAAGGACAGGGGGGAAAACGCAATCAGCCCCAGCATTTT. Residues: CASSKGQGGKRNQPQHF.